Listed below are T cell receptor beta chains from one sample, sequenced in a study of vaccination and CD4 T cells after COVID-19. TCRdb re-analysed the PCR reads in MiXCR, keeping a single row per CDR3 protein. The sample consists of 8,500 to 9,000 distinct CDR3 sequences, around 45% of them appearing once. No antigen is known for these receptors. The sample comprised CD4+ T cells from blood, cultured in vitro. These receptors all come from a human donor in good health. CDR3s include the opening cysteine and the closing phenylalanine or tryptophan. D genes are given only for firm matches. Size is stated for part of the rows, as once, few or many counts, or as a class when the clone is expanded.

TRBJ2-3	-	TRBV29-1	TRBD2	CSSLRLATTDTQYF	TGCAGCTCCTTGAGACTAGCAACCACAGATACGCAGTATTTT
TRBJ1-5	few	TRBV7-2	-	CASSLVQGSNQPQHF	TGTGCCAGCAGCTTAGTTCAGGGAAGCAATCAGCCCCAGCATTTT
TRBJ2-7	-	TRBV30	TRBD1	CAWSPTGEYYEQYF	TGTGCCTGGAGCCCGACAGGGGAGTACTACGAGCAGTACTTC
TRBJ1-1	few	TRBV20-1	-	CSARGGGTGRTEAFF	TGCAGTGCTAGAGGAGGGGGAACGGGACGCACTGAAGCTTTCTTT
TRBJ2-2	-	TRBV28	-	CASRRTGPVSTGELFF	TGTGCCAGCAGGCGTACAGGGCCCGTGAGCACCGGGGAGCTGTTTTTT
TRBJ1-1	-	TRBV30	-	CAWSVERQVEAFF	TGTGCCTGGAGTGTAGAAAGGCAGGTTGAAGCTTTCTTT
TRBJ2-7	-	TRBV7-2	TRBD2	CASSFNTGTSGERYF	TGTGCCAGCAGCTTCAACACCGGGACTAGCGGGGAGCGGTACTTC
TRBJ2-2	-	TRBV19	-	CASRIWAGTGELFF	TGTGCCAGTAGGATATGGGCGGGGACCGGGGAGCTGTTTTTT
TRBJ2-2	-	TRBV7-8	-	CASSLGQNTGELFF	TGTGCCAGCAGCTTAGGCCAGAACACCGGGGAGCTGTTTTTT
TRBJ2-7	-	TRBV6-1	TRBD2	CASRGLTLETSGRPYEQYF	TGTGCCAGCAGAGGCTTAACCCTAGAGACTAGCGGGAGACCGTACGAGCAGTACTTC
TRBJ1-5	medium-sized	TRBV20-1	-	CSASLQVDQPQHF	TGCAGTGCTAGTCTACAGGTTGATCAGCCCCAGCATTTT
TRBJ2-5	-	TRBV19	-	CASSMFGGRFSQETQYF	TGTGCCAGTAGTATGTTCGGGGGTCGTTTTTCGCAAGAGACCCAGTACTTC
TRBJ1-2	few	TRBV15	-	CATSRDLGRLGGYTF	TGTGCCACCAGCAGAGATCTGGGGCGGTTGGGTGGCTACACCTTC
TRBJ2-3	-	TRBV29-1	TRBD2	CSVAGGGVSTDTQYF	TGCAGCGTTGCTGGGGGGGGGGTATCTACAGATACGCAGTATTTT
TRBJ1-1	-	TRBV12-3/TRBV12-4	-	CASSLEGNRVEAFF	TGTGCCAGCAGTTTGGAGGGGAACAGGGTTGAAGCTTTCTTT
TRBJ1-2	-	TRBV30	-	CAWSRSQNYGYTF	TGTGCCTGGAGTAGGTCGCAGAACTATGGCTACACCTTC
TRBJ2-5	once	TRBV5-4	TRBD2	CASSGGLAGSETQYF	TGTGCCAGCAGCGGGGGACTAGCGGGATCAGAGACCCAGTACTTC
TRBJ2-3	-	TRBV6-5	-	CASSYSISTDTQYF	TGTGCCAGCAGTTACTCGATTTCCACAGATACGCAGTATTTT
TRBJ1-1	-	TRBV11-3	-	CASSLDGREGQTEAFF	TGTGCCAGCAGCTTAGATGGTCGGGAGGGACAAACTGAAGCTTTCTTT
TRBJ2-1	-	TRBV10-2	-	CASSDPRGAPSYEQFF	TGCGCCAGCAGTGACCCCCGTGGGGCCCCATCATATGAGCAGTTCTTC
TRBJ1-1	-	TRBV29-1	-	CSVEFSRNTEAFF	TGCAGCGTTGAATTTTCTAGGAACACTGAAGCTTTCTTT
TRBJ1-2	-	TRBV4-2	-	CASSSRVNYGYTF	TGTGCCAGCAGCTCTAGAGTCAACTATGGCTACACCTTC
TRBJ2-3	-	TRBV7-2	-	CASSPPKRTDTQYF	TGTGCCAGCAGCCCTCCCAAACGCACAGATACGCAGTATTTT
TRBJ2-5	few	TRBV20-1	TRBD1	CSASGSGTGDQETQYF	TGCAGTGCTAGTGGATCGGGGACAGGGGACCAAGAGACCCAGTACTTC
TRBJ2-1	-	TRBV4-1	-	CASSQFNEQFF	TGCGCCAGCAGCCAATTCAATGAGCAGTTCTTC
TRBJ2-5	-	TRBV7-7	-	CASSLGLGPSGSQYF	TGTGCCAGCAGCTTAGGTCTGGGCCCAAGCGGGTCCCAGTACTTC
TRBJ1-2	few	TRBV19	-	CASRIGQLLSGYTF	TGTGCCAGTAGAATAGGACAGCTCCTATCCGGCTACACCTTC
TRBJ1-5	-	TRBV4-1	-	CASSQPLSALKSNQPQHF	TGCGCCAGCAGCCAACCCCTATCCGCTCTAAAAAGCAATCAGCCCCAGCATTTT
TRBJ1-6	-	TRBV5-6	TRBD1	CASSFRGNSPLHF	TGTGCCAGCAGCTTCAGGGGGAATTCACCCCTCCACTTT
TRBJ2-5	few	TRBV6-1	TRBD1	CASRATGGRLETQYF	TGTGCCAGCAGGGCGACAGGGGGTCGGCTGGAGACCCAGTACTTC
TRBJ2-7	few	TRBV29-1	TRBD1	CSVDRGPYEQYF	TGCAGCGTTGACAGGGGGCCCTACGAGCAGTACTTC
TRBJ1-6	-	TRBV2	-	CASYPPRGQYNSPLHF	TGTGCCAGCTATCCCCCCCGAGGGCAATATAATTCACCCCTCCACTTT
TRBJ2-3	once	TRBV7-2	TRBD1	CASSFRGTDTQYF	TGTGCCAGCAGCTTCAGGGGGACAGATACGCAGTATTTT